This T cell receptor beta chain emerged from a study of blood T cell repertoires in COVID-19. Germline assignment: CDR1 LNHDA and CDR2 SQIVND (reference sequence). Between the trimmed V and J ends, which lost 7 bases and 1 base, there was a span of 13 bases. The CDR3 sequence is 14 residues long. Assay: immunoSEQ multiplex PCR; the TCRdb copy retains only in-frame clones and omits some. The sample lists approximately 390,000 clones; approximately 89% were seen once. This clonotype originated in a woman aged 60-75 years with COVID-19, enrolled during active disease. Sequencing was done on a sample of peripheral blood. The chain employs TRBV19 and TRBJ1-1; D not resolved. The CDR3 protein is CASIRPSGNTEAFF. The CDR3 DNA reads as TGTGCCAGTATCCGCCCTTCAGGGAACACTGAAGCTTTCTTT.